Presented here are 5 T cell receptor beta chains from one specimen sequenced in a study of cytomegalovirus exposure and HLA in healthy donors. The PCR made use of 60 Vbeta and 13 Jbeta primers. Sequencing used immunoSEQ multiplex PCR; TCRdb keeps in-frame clones, though not all of them. Of 160,000 or so clones listed, around four fifths are singletons. Input material: PBMCs. The receptors were gathered from a woman aged 45-59 years in good health and CMV-seronegative.

V and J are TRBV4-2 and TRBJ2-7, with 10 bases lining up with TRBD1. The germline V gene encodes CDR1 LGHNA and CDR2 YNFKEQ. V lost 1 base, J lost 4 bases, and 7 bases stayed unmatched. The CDR3 has 16 residues. CDR3 sequence: CASSQAPGQGSYEQYF. Here the CDR3 DNA reads TGTGCCAGCAGCCAAGCCCCGGGACAGGGGTCATACGAGCAGTACTTC.

The genes are TRBV19 and TRBJ1-4; 9 nucleotides match TRBD1. The CDR3 spans 16 residues. CDR1 is LNHDA and CDR2 is SQIVND in the germline V gene (reference sequence). The ends lost 4 bases at V and 8 bases at J; junction bases unmatched: 11. The chain's CDR3 is CASSTHTGGAWEKLFF. The CDR3 nucleotides read TGTGCCAGTAGTACCCATACAGGGGGCGCTTGGGAAAAACTGTTTTTT.

The CDR3 DNA is TGTGCCAGCTCACCATATACGGGTTCGGAGAACGAGCAGTACTTC. Its translation is CASSPYTGSENEQYF. This chain connects TRBV18 to TRBJ2-7; D not resolved. This CDR3 is 15 amino acids long. Germline-derived CDR1 and CDR2 are KGHSH and LQKENI. Trimming took off 2 bases at V and 5 bases at J, with 16 bases between the two ends.

The chain carries TRBV4-1 and TRBJ1-1, with 11 positions matching TRBD1. Looked up from germline, CDR1 is MGHRA and CDR2 is YSYEKL. The V segment lost 4 bases and the J segment 1 base; nucleotides outside the gene matches: 17. This CDR3 contains 20 residues. CDR3 region: CASSREDLAGQGVRNTEAFF. Written as DNA, the CDR3 is TGCGCCAGCAGCCGAGAAGATCTAGCGGGACAGGGGGTGAGGAACACTGAAGCTTTCTTT.

This clone has a single count. The V and J genes are TRBV28 and TRBJ1-6; D unresolved. The CDR3 loop spans 14 amino acids. The V end lost 8 bases, the J end lost 0 bases, and 8 bases lay between the germline ends. Germline CDR1 is MDHEN and CDR2 is SYDVKM. This chain's CDR3 is CASGRSSYNSPLHF. The CDR3 DNA reads as TGTGCCAGCGGCCGGAGCTCCTATAATTCACCCCTCCACTTT.